These 28 T cell receptor beta chains came from one sample sequenced in a study of control samples from healthy donors and cancer patients. The assay was immunoSEQ multiplex PCR, and TCRdb's table has in-frame clones only and misses some. The sample yields about 120,000 clones, 80% to 90% seen once. The sample consisted of PBMCs. The receptors were sampled from a woman between 50 and 59 years old with colorectal cancer.

The V gene is TRBV4-1, the J gene TRBJ1-4; 8 bases are a match to TRBD1. Unmatched junction bases numbered 11, after V lost 3 bases and J lost 8 bases. Germline loops: CDR1 MGHRA, CDR2 YSYEKL. The CDR3 has 16 amino acids. CDR3 DNA: TGCGCCAGCAGCCAGGCCTCCGGGACAGGATGGGAAAAACTGTTTTTT. This translates into CASSQASGTGWEKLFF.

This clone was detected only a few times. This CDR3 reads CASSLGTRQGLPEAFF. In DNA, the CDR3 is TGTGCCAGCAGCTTGGGGACCAGACAGGGGCTTCCTGAAGCTTTCTTT. The chain combines TRBV7-6 with TRBJ1-1; TRBD1 aligns across 8 bases. The V gene's germline CDR1 is SGHVS and CDR2 FNYEAQ. The CDR3 has 16 residues. The ends lost 3 bases at V and 6 bases at J; junction bases unmatched: 12.

This chain joins TRBV19 and TRBJ1-1; 7 nucleotides match TRBD1. The CDR3 is 13 residues long. Unmatched junction bases numbered 7, after V lost 8 bases and J lost 4 bases. Germline values: CDR1 LNHDA, CDR2 SQIVND (reference sequence). The CDR3 DNA sequence: TGTGCCAGTGGGGCCCAGGGGGGCACTGAAGCTTTCTTT. It yields the protein CASGAQGGTEAFF.

This clone was observed many times. This chain joins TRBV4-2 and TRBJ2-7; TRBD1 agrees at 7 bases. Unmatched junction bases numbered 12, after V lost 4 bases and J lost 6 bases. In germline, CDR1 is LGHNA, CDR2 YNFKEQ. CDR3 length: 15 amino acids. DNA for the CDR3: TGTGCCAGCAGCCGGGAGAGCCAGGGGGAAGGCGAGCAGTACTTC. Translating it yields CASSRESQGEGEQYF.

This rearrangement joins TRBV18 to TRBJ1-2; D is perhaps TRBD1 (5 bases). The V and J ends lost 5 bases and 7 bases respectively, with 11 bases between them. Germline-derived CDR1 and CDR2 are KGHSH and LQKENI. CDR3 length: 12 residues. DNA of the CDR3: TGTGCCAGCTCATCGGGGGTTGGTGGCTACACCTTC. Amino acids: CASSSGVGGYTF. Based on the CDR3 plus reference TRBV18 and TRBJ1-2, the full variable domain is NAGVMQNPRHLVRRRGQEARLRCSPMKGHSHVYWYRQLPEEGLKFMVYLQKENIIDESGMPKERFSAEFPKEGPSILRIQQVVRGDSAAYFCASSSGVGGYTFGSGTRLTVV.

The chain's CDR3 is CASAKLTGPNTEAFF. The CDR3 DNA is TGTGCCAGCGCGAAGCTAACCGGGCCCAACACTGAAGCTTTCTTT. The chain links TRBV7-8 to TRBJ1-1; D gene unclear. Trimming pared 8 bases from V and 2 bases from J, leaving 18 bases between. CDR1 SGHVS and CDR2 FQNEAQ come from the germline V gene. The CDR3 has 15 amino acids.

In this sample, this clone turned up once. The chain combines TRBV3-1 (or the pseudogene TRBV3-2) with TRBJ1-4; no clear D gene. The CDR3 extends over 12 amino acids. Germline CDR1 reads LGHDT; CDR2 reads YNNKEL (reference sequence). Trimming removed 0 bases from V and 7 bases from J, with 3 bases in between. The DNA for the CDR3 is TGTGCCAGCAGCCAAGAATTTGAAAAACTGTTTTTT. Translated: CASSQEFEKLFF.

This chain uses TRBV19 with TRBJ1-1; D perhaps matches TRBD1 (5 bases). The CDR3 has 13 amino acids. CDR1 LNHDA and CDR2 SQIVND come from the germline V gene (reference sequence). V lost 6 bases to trimming and J lost 0 bases, with 8 bases between them. The CDR3 region has the DNA TGTGCCAGTAGAGGACACTTGAACACTGAAGCTTTCTTT. Translation: CASRGHLNTEAFF.

This clone was observed a few times. The V gene is TRBV19, the J gene TRBJ1-2, with D maybe TRBD1 (5 bases). This CDR3 spans 14 amino acids. V was trimmed by 7 bases and J by 2 bases, leaving 14 bases between them. Per the germline V gene, CDR1 is LNHDA and CDR2 is SQIVND (reference sequence). CDR3: CASTPAGTNYGYTF. The CDR3 coding sequence is TGTGCCAGTACCCCTGCAGGGACCAACTATGGCTACACCTTC.

This chain links TRBV21-1 with TRBJ2-7; the DNA was not used to check the table's D call, TRBD1. TRBV21-1 is flagged as a pseudogene. The CDR3 loop spans 13 amino acids. The CDR3 here is CASTPPGFHEQYF. The CDR3 DNA sequence: TGTGCCAGCACCCCCCCAGGGTTCCACGAGCAGTACTTC.

The V and J genes are TRBV27 and TRBJ1-1, with 9 bases identical to TRBD1. CDR1 is MNHEY and CDR2 is SMNVEV in the germline V gene (reference sequence). This CDR3 comprises 15 residues. V lost 2 bases and J lost 0; bases outside the gene matches: 1. CDR3 residues: CASSLTGGMNTEAFF. The CDR3 DNA is TGTGCCAGCAGTTTAACAGGGGGCATGAACACTGAAGCTTTCTTT.

The rearrangement joins TRBV28 to TRBJ2-1; D may be TRBD2 (7 bases). The CDR3 runs to 14 residues. Trimming cost V 7 bases and J 8 bases, with 18 bases left between them. Per the germline V gene, CDR1 is MDHEN and CDR2 is SYDVKM. CDR3 nucleotides: TGTGCCAGCACTAGGGTTGGGGGGGCCGATGAGCAGTTCTTC. Translation gives CASTRVGGADEQFF.

The chain employs TRBV2 and TRBJ1-1, with no clear D. CDR3 length: 14 residues. V lost 2 bases to trimming and J lost 2 bases, with 9 bases between them. Looked up from germline, CDR1 is SNHLY and CDR2 is FYNNEI. CDR3 coding DNA: TGTGCCAGCAGTGAATCTGGGTACAACACTGAAGCTTTCTTT. This translates into CASSESGYNTEAFF.

The gene calls are TRBV10-3 and TRBJ1-1; D is ambiguous. The CDR3 totals 13 residues. V lost 11 bases and J 6 bases, leaving 19 bases between the germline ends. Germline CDR1 and CDR2: ENHRY and SYGVKD. CDR3 sequence reads: CAATGVEGAEAFF. In DNA form, the CDR3 reads TGTGCCGCCACCGGTGTGGAAGGCGCTGAAGCTTTCTTT.

This rearrangement joins TRBV29-1 to TRBJ2-5; the D gene could be TRBD1 or TRBD2 (5 bases each). The CDR3 is 16 amino acids. V was cut by 4 bases and J by 1 base, with 19 bases left in between. CDR1 is SQVTM and CDR2 is ANQGSEA in the germline V gene. Here the CDR3 DNA reads TGCAGCGTTGTACACACCGTCTACGGGGCCCAAGAGACCCAGTACTTC. Protein product: CSVVHTVYGAQETQYF.

This chain joins TRBV6-6 and TRBJ2-3; D is unresolved. The CDR3 is made up of 16 amino acids. V was clipped by 0 bases and J by 4 bases, with 14 bases between them. Germline CDR1 is MNHNY and CDR2 is SVGAGI (reference sequence). The CDR3 here is CASSYSGSPRADTQYF. CDR3 coding DNA: TGTGCCAGCAGTTACTCAGGGTCCCCACGGGCAGATACGCAGTATTTT.

The rearrangement joins TRBV12-3 or TRBV12-4 to TRBJ1-4, with unresolved D. Trimming pared 8 bases from V and 5 bases from J, leaving 12 bases between. The length of the CDR3 is 13 residues. The CDR3 nucleotides are TGTGCCAGCTCTCTTACACGCAATGAAAAACTGTTTTTT. Amino acids: CASSLTRNEKLFF.

The CDR3, as DNA: TGTGCCAGCACGAAAACCACAGATACGCAGTATTTT. It encodes CASTKTTDTQYF. This chain joins TRBV2 and TRBJ2-3; D remains ambiguous. V was shortened by 7 bases and J by 2 bases, with 7 bases between the two germline ends. This CDR3 spans 12 amino acids. CDR1 SNHLY and CDR2 FYNNEI come from the germline V gene.

This chain links TRBV1 with TRBJ2-7; the table's D call TRBD1 went unverified against the DNA. TRBV1 is flagged as a pseudogene. The CDR3 covers 16 residues. In DNA form, the CDR3 reads TGCACCAGCAGCCTAGGTCCGGGACAGGGGATTTACGAGCAGTACTTC. This gives the protein CTSSLGPGQGIYEQYF.

This chain joins TRBV7-8 and TRBJ1-3; D might be TRBD1 (5 bases). Looked up from germline, CDR1 is SGHVS and CDR2 is FQNEAQ. This CDR3 has 17 residues. Trimming pared 3 bases from V and 0 bases from J, leaving 15 bases between. The CDR3 spells CASSFRGRDSSGNTIYF. In nucleotides, the CDR3 is TGTGCCAGCAGCTTCCGTGGCCGGGACTCCTCTGGAAACACCATATATTTT.

This clone was recorded once. The chain couples TRBV5-1 to TRBJ2-2, with TRBD1 matching 7 bases. Per the germline V gene, CDR1 is SGHRS and CDR2 is YFSETQ. This CDR3 spans 15 amino acids. The V gene end was trimmed by 4 bases and the J gene end by 5 bases; junction bases not matched to a gene: 8. The CDR3 bases are TGCGCCAGCAGCCTAGCCGGGACAGAAACCGGGGAGCTGTTTTTT. This translates into CASSLAGTETGELFF.

The gene calls are TRBV30 and TRBJ1-5; 7 bases map to TRBD1. The length of the CDR3 is 14 residues. Germline V gives CDR1 GTSNPN, CDR2 SVGIG (reference sequence). The ends lost 5 bases at V and 1 base at J; junction bases unmatched: 5. CDR3 nucleotide sequence: TGTGCCTGGGCACCGGGACAGAGCAATCAGCCCCAGCATTTT. Residues: CAWAPGQSNQPQHF.

The chain joins TRBV28 to TRBJ1-5; D remains ambiguous. V lost 1 base and J 6 bases, leaving 7 bases between the germline ends. CDR3 length equals 13 residues. Looked up from germline, CDR1 is MDHEN and CDR2 is SYDVKM. CDR3 in DNA: TGTGCCAGCAGTTTATATGAGAGTCAGCCCCAGCATTTT. Translating it yields CASSLYESQPQHF.

This clone was detected once. This chain uses TRBV9 with TRBJ2-5, with a weak D call TRBD1 (5 bases). The CDR3 runs 15 residues. Trimming removed 2 bases at V and 5 bases at J, with 16 bases between. Germline V gene sequence: CDR1 SGDLS, CDR2 YYNGEE. CDR3 coding DNA: TGTGCCAGCAGCGTGGGATCAGGGATCGTGGAGACCCAGTACTTC. Amino acid sequence: CASSVGSGIVETQYF.

The rearrangement uses TRBV25-1 and TRBJ1-1, with 7 bases identical to TRBD1. Germline V gives CDR1 MGHDK, CDR2 SYGVNS. The CDR3 extends over 14 amino acids. V shed 3 bases, J shed 6 bases, and the junction held 7 bases outside the gene matches. The CDR3 sequence: CASSDTGDGAEAFF. CDR3 bases: TGTGCCAGCAGTGATACAGGGGATGGGGCTGAAGCTTTCTTT.

The V call is TRBV3-1 (or the pseudogene TRBV3-2), the J call TRBJ2-1; 12 nucleotides align to TRBD2. The CDR3 sequence is 17 residues long. After removal of 5 bases from V and 4 bases from J, the junction contained 9 bases not matched to a gene. CDR1 and CDR2 from the germline V gene are LGHDT and YNNKEL (reference sequence). CDR3 loop: CASSTTLAGGRYNEQFF. Here the CDR3 DNA reads TGTGCCAGCAGCACCACCCTAGCGGGGGGGCGGTACAATGAGCAGTTCTTC.

The V and J genes are TRBV2 and TRBJ1-5, with D perhaps TRBD1 (6 bases). The ends were cut back, 0 bases at V and 2 bases at J, with 20 bases in the middle. The CDR3 loop spans 19 amino acids. Per germline, CDR1 SNHLY and CDR2 FYNNEI. In DNA form, the CDR3 reads TGTGCCAGCAGTGAAGCTTCACAGGGAGGAGGTATAGGCAATCAGCCCCAGCATTTT. This encodes CASSEASQGGGIGNQPQHF.

The chain is built from TRBV30 and TRBJ2-2; D is undetermined. V lost 0 bases and J 9 bases, leaving 8 bases between the germline ends. CDR3 length: 12 residues. CDR1 is GTSNPN, CDR2 SVGIG, per germline (reference sequence). CDR3 nucleotide sequence: TGTGCCTGGAGTGTGTTTGGCTGGGAGCTGTTTTTT. Protein product: CAWSVFGWELFF. The full variable domain, completed using reference TRBV30 and TRBJ2-2, is SQTIHQWPATLVQPVGSPLSLECTVEGTSNPNLYWYRQAAGRGLQLLFYSVGIGQISSEVPQNLSASRPQDRQFILSSKKLLLSDSGFYLCAWSVFGWELFFGEGSRLTVL.